These 28 T cell receptor beta chains were sequenced from one sample in a study of blood T cell repertoires in COVID-19 (dated by TCRdb to 2018 to 2020). The library came from the immunoSEQ multiplex PCR assay. Imported from immuneACCESS, the table was reduced by TCRdb to in-frame sequences with V and J called. These copies leave out some clones; in studies compared against another copy, an unresolved V gene accounts for under half, and the cause of the remainder is not known. Within this sample are under 150,000 clones, with 84% of them counted one time only. The top ten clones comprise 5.8% of the sample. What was sequenced was PBMCs or T cells enriched from blood (not recorded which). The receptor source for this set is a woman in her 50s who had been exposed to COVID-19.

The V and J genes are TRBV7-8 and TRBJ2-3, with TRBD2 as a possible D gene (6 bases). The CDR3 extends over 15 amino acids. Trimming removed 4 bases from V and 5 bases from J, with 16 bases in between. The V gene's germline CDR1 is SGHVS and CDR2 FQNEAQ. The CDR3 protein is CASSYSGTALDTQYF. DNA for the CDR3: TGTGCCAGCAGCTATTCCGGGACTGCCCTAGATACGCAGTATTTT.

The DNA of the CDR3 is TGTGCCAGCAGCTTAGAGGCGGGAGTGGGGGATACGCAGTATTTT. Its translation: CASSLEAGVGDTQYF. This rearrangement joins TRBV11-3 to TRBJ2-3, with 7 positions matching TRBD2. This CDR3 region has 15 residues. Germline CDR1 and CDR2: SGHNT and YENEEA. Unmatched junction bases numbered 6, after V lost 0 bases and J lost 6 bases.

This chain links TRBV2 with TRBJ1-3; unclear D gene. Germline V gene data show CDR1 as SNHLY and CDR2 as FYNNEI. V was shortened by 7 bases and J by 1 base, with 26 bases between the two germline ends. The CDR3 covers 19 residues. CDR3 DNA sequence: TGTGCCAGCACCCCCCAGACTATAACTAGGGCAACTTCTGGAAACACCATATATTTT. Translation: CASTPQTITRATSGNTIYF.

The J gene is TRBJ1-2, the V gene TRBV6-4; D is ambiguous. Germline V gene data show CDR1 as MRHNA and CDR2 as SNTAGT. Trimming removed 2 bases from V and 2 bases from J, with 3 bases in between. This CDR3 has 12 amino acids. CDR3 nucleotide sequence: TGTGCCAGCAGTGACGGCAACTATGGCTACACCTTC. This gives the protein CASSDGNYGYTF.

As concerns this clone: Germline and junction disagree at one end, which may indicate a read error. This chain connects TRBV9 to TRBJ2-7; D possibly corresponds to TRBD2 (5 bases). The CDR3 spans 15 residues. In germline, CDR1 is SGDLS, CDR2 YYNGEE. The CDR3 DNA follows: TGTGCCAGCAGCGTAGTAGCGAGCTTCTCCCACGAGCAGTACTTC. It encodes CASSVVASFSHEQYF. Together with reference TRBV9 and TRBJ2-7, the CDR3 gives the full variable domain: DSGVTQTPKHLITATGQRVTLRCSPRSGDLSVYWYQQSLDQGLQFLIQYYNGEERAKGNILERFSAQQFPDLHSELNLSSLELGDSALYFCASSVVASFSHEQYFGPGTRLTVT.

The chain has TRBV12-3 or TRBV12-4 and TRBJ1-1; D uncertain. CDR3 length: 11 amino acids. V was trimmed by 6 bases and J by 10 bases, leaving 12 bases between them. The CDR3 loop reads CASSTRMGAFF. The DNA of the CDR3 is TGTGCCAGCAGCACGAGGATGGGAGCTTTCTTT.

The rearrangement links TRBV19 to TRBJ2-1; 8 bases fit TRBD2. This CDR3 is 15 amino acids long. Germline CDR1 LNHDA, CDR2 SQIVND (reference sequence). The trim removed 4 bases at V and 9 bases at J, leaving 11 bases unmatched. For the CDR3, the DNA is TGTGCCAGTAGTACTCTAGCGGGTATTCGTGGTGAGCAGTTCTTC. Translation gives CASSTLAGIRGEQFF.

The chain carries TRBV11-3 and TRBJ2-3, with TRBD2 matching 10 bases. The trim removed 5 bases at V and 3 bases at J, leaving 5 bases unmatched. The CDR3 sequence is 15 residues long. Germline V CDR1 and CDR2: SGHNT, YENEEA. The CDR3 protein is CASSQRTSGTDTQYF. The CDR3 nucleotides are TGTGCCAGCAGCCAGAGGACTAGCGGTACAGATACGCAGTATTTT.

This chain joins TRBV25-1 and TRBJ2-3, with 8 bases that match TRBD2. V was clipped by 2 bases and J by 1 base; unmatched bases: 5. The CDR3 is 16 amino acids. Germline V gene lookup returns CDR1 MGHDK and CDR2 SYGVNS. As DNA, the CDR3 is TGTGCCAGCAGTGAACAGGGACTAGGCCGCACAGATACGCAGTATTTT. Amino acid sequence: CASSEQGLGRTDTQYF.

V and J are TRBV6-1 and TRBJ1-2; D perhaps matches TRBD1 (6 bases). The CDR3 spans 14 residues. V was clipped by 3 bases and J by 1 base, with 9 bases between them. Germline assignment: CDR1 MNHNS and CDR2 SASEGT. CDR3 in DNA: TGTGCCAGCAGTGACCTACAGGGTAACTATGGCTACACCTTC. It translates to CASSDLQGNYGYTF.

The chain is built from TRBV10-2 and TRBJ1-4; 9 bases match TRBD1. The CDR3 length is 15 residues. J lost 0 bases, V lost 6 bases, and 2 bases had no gene match. Germline V gene lookup returns CDR1 WSHSY and CDR2 SAAADI. The CDR3 DNA sequence: TGCGCCAGCAGGGGACAGGGTGCAACTAATGAAAAACTGTTTTTT. Translating gives CASRGQGATNEKLFF.

This clone is judged medium-sized. The chain links TRBV10-3 to TRBJ2-6, with D perhaps matching TRBD1 (5 bases). V gave up 7 bases and J gave up 2 bases, with 21 bases separating them. The CDR3 runs 18 residues. Germline V gene data show CDR1 as ENHRY and CDR2 as SYGVKD. CDR3 region: CAIMDTDRRLPGANVLTF. CDR3 sequence (DNA): TGTGCCATCATGGACACAGACCGTAGACTCCCTGGGGCCAACGTCCTGACTTTC.

This clone was observed a handful of times. The sample holds other DNA sequences that translate to the same CDR3. The chain recombines TRBV6-4 with TRBJ2-1; 9 nucleotides match TRBD1. Germline values: CDR1 MRHNA, CDR2 SNTAGT. There are 15 residues in the CDR3. Trimming at V came to 0 bases and at J to 3 bases, leaving 0 bases not matched to a gene. CDR3 in amino acids: CASSDSTGGYNEQFF. The CDR3 nucleotides read TGTGCCAGCAGTGACTCGACAGGGGGCTACAATGAGCAGTTCTTC.

This clone has just one count. The chain carries TRBV5-1 and TRBJ2-3; 14 positions match TRBD2. V lost 8 bases and J lost 6; bases outside the gene matches: 8. The CDR3 is 15 residues long. Germline-derived CDR1 and CDR2 are SGHRS and YFSETQ. The CDR3 sequence: CASSTSGGARDTQYF. CDR3 nucleotides: TGCGCCAGTTCGACTAGCGGGGGGGCCAGGGATACGCAGTATTTT. Using reference TRBV5-1 and TRBJ2-3 for the parts outside the CDR3, the full variable domain is KAGVTQTPRYLIKTRGQQVTLSCSPISGHRSVSWYQQTPGQGLQFLFEYFSETQRNKGNFPGRFSGRQFSNSRSEMNVSTLELGDSALYLCASSTSGGARDTQYFGPGTRLTVL.

A few counts support this clone. The genes are TRBV3-1 (or the pseudogene TRBV3-2) and TRBJ2-3; 7 positions agree with TRBD2. J lost 5 bases, V lost 1 base, and 6 bases had no gene match. This CDR3 contains 15 residues. Germline V gene data show CDR1 as LGHDT and CDR2 as YNNKEL (reference sequence). In DNA, the CDR3 is TGTGCCAGCAGCCAAGTACTCGCGGGGGAAGATACGCAGTATTTT. It yields the protein CASSQVLAGEDTQYF.

The chain couples TRBV5-1 to TRBJ2-7; D remains unclear. This CDR3 contains 14 residues. Trimming removed 0 bases from V and 2 bases from J, with 9 bases in between. Germline CDR1 is SGHRS and CDR2 is YFSETQ. The CDR3 spells CASSLDRRTYEQYF. CDR3 in DNA: TGCGCCAGCAGCTTGGACCGCAGAACCTACGAGCAGTACTTC.

The rearrangement joins TRBV19 to TRBJ1-4; tentatively, D is TRBD1 (6 bases). Trimming took off 8 bases at V and 3 bases at J, with 19 bases between the two ends. The CDR3 contains 16 residues. Per the germline V gene, CDR1 is LNHDA and CDR2 is SQIVND (reference sequence). The CDR3 DNA reads as TGTGCCAGTGACGATGGAAGTAGGACAGCTAATGAAAAACTGTTTTTT. Its protein product is CASDDGSRTANEKLFF.

The V and J genes are TRBV20-1 and TRBJ2-1; TRBD2 is a possible D gene (5 bases). CDR1 is DFQATT and CDR2 is SNEGSKA in the germline V gene (reference sequence). Deletions cut 3 bases from V and 4 bases from J, with 10 bases between. The CDR3 extends over 13 amino acids. The CDR3 DNA sequence: TGCAGTGCTAGTTCTAGCCGGTACAATGAGCAGTTCTTC. Protein sequence: CSASSSRYNEQFF.

The V call is TRBV11-3, the J call TRBJ2-7; tentatively, D is TRBD2 (6 bases). The CDR3 is made up of 13 amino acids. Per the germline V gene, CDR1 is SGHNT and CDR2 is YENEEA. The V end was cut by 0 bases, the J end by 7 bases, with 10 bases between. The CDR3 nucleotides read TGTGCCAGCAGCTTAGAAGCGGGTAGGGAGCAGTACTTC. It translates to CASSLEAGREQYF.

J is TRBJ2-1 and V is TRBV13; D is perhaps TRBD2 (7 bases). CDR1 and CDR2 from the germline V gene are PRHDT and FYEKMQ (reference sequence). The CDR3 spans 15 residues. V was clipped by 4 bases and J by 2 bases, with 12 bases between them. CDR3 nucleotide sequence: TGTGCCAGCAGCTCCGTAGGGGGGGCCTACAATGAGCAGTTCTTC. This codes for CASSSVGGAYNEQFF.

There are a few counts of this clone. CDR3 region: CASRKDHRDTIHF. In nucleotides, the CDR3 is TGTGCCAGCAGAAAGGACCACCGGGACACCATCCACTTT. This chain uses TRBV12-3 or TRBV12-4 with TRBJ1-6; maybe TRBD1 (6 bases). The CDR3 extends over 13 amino acids. The ends were cut back, 6 bases at V and 17 bases at J, with 20 bases in the middle.

The genes are TRBV19 and TRBJ1-4; 9 bases align to TRBD1. The trim removed 6 bases at V and 4 bases at J, leaving 3 bases unmatched. This CDR3 is built from 14 residues. CDR1 and CDR2 from the germline V gene are LNHDA and SQIVND (reference sequence). The CDR3 region is CASRMTGGNEKLFF. CDR3 in DNA: TGTGCCAGTAGGATGACAGGGGGTAATGAAAAACTGTTTTTT.

V usage is TRBV9 and J usage is TRBJ2-2; maybe TRBD2 (6 bases). The length of the CDR3 is 14 residues. Trimming took 5 bases from V and 6 from J, leaving 14 bases between them. The germline CDR1 and CDR2 sequences are SGDLS and YYNGEE. The CDR3 DNA is TGTGCCAGCAGGTCGACTAGTTTTGCCGGGGAGCTGTTTTTT. This gives the protein CASRSTSFAGELFF. Variable domain in full (rest from reference TRBV9 and TRBJ2-2): DSGVTQTPKHLITATGQRVTLRCSPRSGDLSVYWYQQSLDQGLQFLIQYYNGEERAKGNILERFSAQQFPDLHSELNLSSLELGDSALYFCASRSTSFAGELFFGEGSRLTVL.

CDR3 protein: CASSIQGHNEQFF. The DNA for the CDR3 is TGTGCCAGCAGCATACAGGGTCACAATGAGCAGTTCTTC. The chain joins TRBV9 to TRBJ2-1; tentative D call: TRBD1 (6 bases). The CDR3 consists of 13 residues. CDR1 and CDR2 from the germline V gene are SGDLS and YYNGEE. V lost 4 bases and J 5 bases, leaving 10 bases between the germline ends.

Only one count was recorded for this clone. The chain links TRBV5-6 to TRBJ2-1; 8 nucleotides agree with TRBD2. Trimming at V came to 4 bases and at J to 5 bases, leaving 14 bases not matched to a gene. Germline loops: CDR1 SGHDT, CDR2 YYEEEE. CDR3 length: 17 residues. This chain's CDR3 is CASSHLRGAGENNEQFF. CDR3 bases: TGTGCCAGCAGCCACCTAAGGGGAGCGGGAGAAAACAATGAGCAGTTCTTC.

This rearrangement joins TRBV3-1 (or the pseudogene TRBV3-2) to TRBJ1-5; D is possibly TRBD1 (6 bases). There are 17 residues in the CDR3. CDR1 and CDR2 from the germline V gene are LGHDT and YNNKEL (reference sequence). The ends were cut back, 2 bases at V and 2 bases at J, with 16 bases in the middle. The CDR3, as DNA: TGTGCCAGCAGCCAAAGGTCAGGGGTCGCGGGCAATCAGCCCCAGCATTTT. Translation: CASSQRSGVAGNQPQHF.

V usage is TRBV9 and J usage is TRBJ1-6, with 9 bases that match TRBD1. The V and J ends lost 3 bases and 0 bases, in that order; junction bases with no gene match: 7. Looked up from germline, CDR1 is SGDLS and CDR2 is YYNGEE. The CDR3 runs 18 residues. The CDR3: CASSGGQGRSSYNSPLHF. The CDR3 DNA sequence: TGTGCCAGCAGCGGAGGACAGGGGCGAAGCTCCTATAATTCACCCCTCCACTTT.

The rearrangement joins TRBV14 to TRBJ2-4, with 8 bases lining up with TRBD1. CDR3 length: 15 residues. V lost 0 bases and J lost 7; bases outside the gene matches: 5. CDR1 and CDR2 (germline): SGHDN, FVKESK. This CDR3 is CASSQDQGAVNIQYF. CDR3 bases: TGTGCCAGCAGCCAAGATCAGGGGGCGGTGAACATTCAGTACTTC. The variable domain in full, completed from reference TRBV14 and TRBJ2-4, reads EAGVTQFPSHSVIEKGQTVTLRCDPISGHDNLYWYRRVMGKEIKFLLHFVKESKQDESGMPNNRFLAERTGGTYSTLKVQPAELEDSGVYFCASSQDQGAVNIQYFGAGTRLSVL.